This entry describes one TCR beta chain. The data were obtained in a study of post-analysis software for immune sequencing data. Unique molecular identifiers featured in each of the TCR beta cDNA libraries. TCRdb independently ran MiXCR on the PCR reads; one entry per CDR3 protein. The repertoire has around 200,000 distinct CDR3 sequences, around 30% of them found once; the top ten carry nearly 3.5%. The receptor comes from a girl aged 2-17 years with multiple sclerosis. Sequencing was carried out using blood.

This CDR3 reads CASSSRGGAPNSGANVLTF. CDR3 DNA sequence: TGCGCCAGCAGCTCTCGGGGAGGGGCCCCTAACTCTGGGGCCAACGTCCTGACTTTC. V gene TRBV5-1 combines with J gene TRBJ2-6; 7 bases map to TRBD2. The CDR3 contains 19 residues. With V trimmed by 3 bases and J by 0 bases, 12 bases remained unmatched. CDR1 is SGHRS, CDR2 YFSETQ, per germline.